Listed here are 16 T cell receptor beta chains from one sample, sequenced in a study of PD-L1 blockade in urothelial cancer. Time point of the sample: peripheral blood 6 weeks after treatment start. Produced via immunoSEQ multiplex PCR; TCRdb's table is partial and in-frame only. The table lists roughly 51,000 clones, approximately 85% of them singletons, with under 2.5% in the top ten. Specimen: PBMCs, collected around atezolizumab (anti-PD-L1) treatment. These receptors were taken from a man aged 45-65 years with urothelial cancer.

This clone was counted a few times. The chain joins TRBV19 to TRBJ2-7, with a tentative D call TRBD2 (5 bases). Germline CDR1 is LNHDA and CDR2 is SQIVND (reference sequence). The length of the CDR3 is 13 residues. Trimming took off 3 bases at V and 4 bases at J, with 10 bases between the two ends. The CDR3 DNA follows: TGTGCCAGTAGTATCAGGACTCAGTACGAGCAGTACTTC. Amino acids: CASSIRTQYEQYF.

This sequence joins TRBV10-2 and TRBJ2-2, with a possible D match to TRBD1 (5 bases). Germline lookup yields CDR1 WSHSY and CDR2 SAAADI. V lost 6 bases and J lost 1, with 12 bases in between. The CDR3 length is 15 residues. CDR3 nucleotides: TGCGCCAGCAGGGACACAGGAATGAACACCGGGGAGCTGTTTTTT. Translating gives CASRDTGMNTGELFF.

This clone is medium-sized (0.01 to 0.1%). The V gene is TRBV28, the J gene TRBJ2-5; TRBD2 matches at 10 bases. The V segment lost 4 bases and the J segment 5 bases; nucleotides outside the gene matches: 7. CDR3 length: 15 residues. Germline V gives CDR1 MDHEN, CDR2 SYDVKM. The CDR3 protein is CASSSTRTSGETQYF. As DNA, the CDR3 is TGTGCCAGCAGTTCCACGAGGACTAGCGGTGAGACCCAGTACTTC.

V is TRBV19 and J is TRBJ2-7, with TRBD1 matching over 10 bases. The trim removed 3 bases at V and 2 bases at J, leaving 1 base unmatched. Germline values: CDR1 LNHDA, CDR2 SQIVND (reference sequence). The CDR3 is 14 amino acids. Written as DNA, the CDR3 is TGTGCCAGTAGTATCGGACAGGGGGCCTACGAGCAGTACTTC. Translating it yields CASSIGQGAYEQYF.

This chain connects TRBV7-8 to TRBJ1-2; D might be TRBD1 (6 bases). The CDR3 extends over 13 amino acids. In germline, CDR1 is SGHVS, CDR2 FQNEAQ. V lost 4 bases, J lost 6 bases, and 12 bases lay in between. The DNA for the CDR3 is TGTGCCAGCAGCTCCACAGACAGGAATGGCTACACCTTC. The encoded protein is CASSSTDRNGYTF. The entire variable domain, with the rest obtained from reference TRBV7-8 and TRBJ1-2, is as follows: GAGVSQSPRYKVAKRGQDVALRCDPISGHVSLFWYQQALGQGPEFLTYFQNEAQLDKSGLPSDRFFAERPEGSVSTLKIQRTQQEDSAVYLCASSSTDRNGYTFGSGTRLTVV.

The V and J genes are TRBV5-1 and TRBJ2-3; 11 nucleotides agree with TRBD2. Losses at the gene ends were 0 bases for V and 0 bases for J; bases not matched to a gene: 6. The CDR3 is 18 residues long. In germline, CDR1 is SGHRS, CDR2 YFSETQ. The CDR3 sequence: CASSLGLAGGWSTDTQYF. In DNA, the CDR3 is TGCGCCAGCAGCTTGGGTCTAGCGGGAGGCTGGAGCACAGATACGCAGTATTTT.

V usage is TRBV15 and J usage is TRBJ2-7, with 8 bases aligning to TRBD2. V trimming: 0 bases; J trimming: 4 bases; junction bases outside the gene matches: 2. Germline CDR1 LNHNV, CDR2 YYDKDF (reference sequence). The CDR3 totals 14 residues. CDR3 sequence (DNA): TGTGCCACCAGCAGAGAGGGACTAGTTTACGAGCAGTACTTC. Translation: CATSREGLVYEQYF.

The chain employs TRBV5-1 and TRBJ2-1; 14 nucleotides agree with TRBD2. This CDR3 has 17 amino acids. J gave up 7 bases and V 4 bases, and 10 bases lay outside the gene matches. Germline assignment: CDR1 SGHRS and CDR2 YFSETQ. CDR3 residues: CASSPTGLAGGINEQFF. CDR3 sequence (DNA): TGCGCCAGCAGCCCAACCGGACTAGCGGGGGGCATAAATGAGCAGTTCTTC.

The chain combines TRBV10-2 with TRBJ1-2; D possibly corresponds to TRBD1 (6 bases). Trimming pared 6 bases from V and 5 bases from J, leaving 13 bases between. Germline V gene lookup returns CDR1 WSHSY and CDR2 SAAADI. There are 13 residues in the CDR3. The CDR3 protein is CASSRDKNYGYTF. The CDR3, as DNA: TGCGCCAGCAGCCGGGACAAAAATTATGGCTACACCTTC.

This clone showed up just a few times. The V and J genes are TRBV12-2 and TRBJ1-2. TRBV12-2 is marked as a pseudogene. CDR3 length: 16 amino acids. CDR3 bases: TGTGCAAGTCGCCTCGATCGGAACCGGGGACTCTATGGCTACACCTTC. Its translation: CASRLDRNRGLYGYTF.

V and J are TRBV7-6 and TRBJ1-2; 9 nucleotides agree with TRBD1. Germline V CDR1 and CDR2: SGHVS, FNYEAQ. The CDR3 is 15 residues long. V gave up 3 bases and J gave up 7 bases; unmatched junction bases: 9. CDR3 residues: CASSLGQGGGSGYTF. In nucleotides, the CDR3 is TGTGCCAGCAGCTTGGGACAGGGTGGTGGAAGTGGCTACACCTTC.

This sequence joins TRBV18 and TRBJ1-4, with a possible D match to TRBD1 (5 bases). The germline V and J ends were trimmed by 2 bases and 7 bases, with 14 bases remaining between them. The CDR3 extends over 15 amino acids. CDR1 KGHSH and CDR2 LQKENI come from the germline V gene. CDR3 DNA: TGTGCCAGCTCACCAGAGACAGAAAGGGGTGAAAAACTGTTTTTT. Translation: CASSPETERGEKLFF.

This chain uses TRBV30 with TRBJ2-5; 7 bases map to TRBD2. Unmatched junction bases numbered 8, after V lost 2 bases and J lost 5 bases. The CDR3 loop spans 14 amino acids. From germline, CDR1 is GTSNPN and CDR2 SVGIG (reference sequence). CDR3 in amino acids: CAWSIAGRGETQYF. The CDR3, as DNA: TGTGCCTGGAGTATTGCAGGGCGGGGGGAGACCCAGTACTTC.

The chain joins TRBV7-2 to TRBJ2-2, with 12 bases identical to TRBD1. V shed 5 bases and J 7 bases; nucleotides not matched to a gene: 5. The CDR3 loop spans 15 amino acids. CDR1 is SGHTA, CDR2 FQGNSA, per germline. CDR3 sequence reads: CASSQGQGAGGELFF. CDR3 DNA sequence: TGTGCCAGCAGCCAGGGACAGGGGGCCGGCGGGGAGCTGTTTTTT.

The rearrangement uses TRBV5-1 and TRBJ2-2, with 10 bases aligning to TRBD2. Trimming took 4 bases from V and 6 from J; bases not matched to a gene: 21. CDR1 is SGHRS, CDR2 YFSETQ, per germline. The CDR3 is 20 residues long. Written as DNA, the CDR3 is TGCGCCAGCAGCCCCCCCCGGGTTGGAGCGGGGGGGCCGGTGGCCGGGGAGCTGTTTTTT. Amino acid sequence: CASSPPRVGAGGPVAGELFF.

V and J are TRBV7-9 and TRBJ1-1; tentative D call: TRBD1 (6 bases). The V gene lost 1 base and the J gene lost 1 base, with 7 bases spanning the gap. Germline CDR1 and CDR2: SEHNR and FQNEAQ (reference sequence). The CDR3 extends over 14 amino acids. In DNA form, the CDR3 reads TGTGCCAGCAGCTTAGGAGGGGGGAACACTGAAGCTTTCTTT. Translation gives CASSLGGGNTEAFF. Full variable domain (outside the CDR3, taken from reference TRBV7-9 and TRBJ1-1): DTGVSQNPRHKITKRGQNVTFRCDPISEHNRLYWYRQTLGQGPEFLTYFQNEAQLEKSRLLSDRFSAERPKGSFSTLEIQRTEQGDSAMYLCASSLGGGNTEAFFGQGTRLTVV.